The 20 T cell receptor beta chains below all came from one sample that was sequenced in a study of molecular identifiers for immune sequencing clone quantification. TCRdb reprocessed the PCR reads with MiXCR, giving one entry per CDR3 protein. The data hold over 600,000 distinct CDR3 sequences, with about 20% observed a single time. Sequencing input: naive CD8+ T cells from blood, with Jurkat cell RNA spiked in. Documented subset: FACS-sorted CD8+CD4-CCR7+CD45RA+ naive T cells. The receptors stem from a human donor in good health. Some libraries in this study had Jurkat cell RNA spiked in.

This clonotype occurred many times. J is TRBJ2-6 and V is TRBV6-5; D not resolved. Germline V CDR1 and CDR2: MNHEY, SVGAGI. V was pared by 5 bases and J by 2 bases, with 13 bases between. This CDR3 has 16 amino acids. The CDR3: CASSPTLSPGANVLTF. The CDR3, as DNA: TGTGCCAGCAGTCCCACCCTGTCCCCTGGGGCCAACGTCCTGACTTTC.

In regard to this clonotype: A read error may produce the germline difference seen at one junction end. J is TRBJ2-7 and V is TRBV7-9, with 7 bases that match TRBD1. Germline V lookup: CDR1 SEHNR, CDR2 FQNEAQ (reference sequence). CDR3 length equals 14 residues. The CDR3 loop reads CVSSSSGTAYEQYF. In DNA form, the CDR3 reads TGTGTCAGCAGTTCGTCTGGGACAGCCTACGAGCAGTACTTC.

This clonotype was picked up many times. The rearrangement joins TRBV6-6 to TRBJ2-7, with D perhaps matching TRBD1 (6 bases). Germline CDR1 MNHNY, CDR2 SVGAGI (reference sequence). Trimming shortened V by 2 bases and J by 2 bases, and 10 bases separated the two germline ends. The CDR3 is 14 amino acids. The CDR3 is CASSYRDKPYEQYF. The CDR3 DNA follows: TGTGCCAGCAGTTACCGGGACAAACCCTACGAGCAGTACTTC.

This clonotype was detected many times. The chain recombines TRBV7-6 with TRBJ2-7; no clear D. Germline CDR1 SGHVS, CDR2 FNYEAQ. V was shortened by 5 bases and J by 1 base, with 12 bases between the two germline ends. This CDR3 is built from 14 residues. The DNA of the CDR3 is TGTGCCAGCAGCCCGGATCTGCCTTCCTACGAGCAGTACTTC. Protein: CASSPDLPSYEQYF.

This clonotype was picked up a small number of times. The rearrangement uses TRBV6-2 or TRBV6-3 and TRBJ2-7, with D perhaps TRBD1 or TRBD2 (5 bases each). Germline CDR1 is MNHEY and CDR2 is SVGEGT. This CDR3 comprises 15 residues. The V end lost 2 bases, the J end lost 0 bases, and 11 bases lay between the germline ends. CDR3: CASSYGAGHSYEQYF. The CDR3, as DNA: TGTGCCAGCAGTTACGGGGCGGGCCACTCCTACGAGCAGTACTTC.

CDR3: CASSLRDRDYEQYF. The CDR3 DNA is TGTGCCAGCAGTTTGAGGGACAGGGACTACGAGCAGTACTTC. The gene calls are TRBV27 and TRBJ2-7, with TRBD1 matching over 9 bases. The CDR3 runs to 14 residues. Trimming removed 3 bases from V and 3 bases from J; junction bases left unmatched: 3. Germline V gives CDR1 MNHEY, CDR2 SMNVEV (reference sequence).

At least ten counts were recorded for this clonotype. The chain recombines TRBV2 with TRBJ2-4; 8 bases align to TRBD1. The CDR3 is 18 residues long. CDR1 and CDR2 from the germline V gene are SNHLY and FYNNEI. Unmatched junction bases numbered 9, after V lost 0 bases and J lost 2 bases. The CDR3 region has the DNA TGTGCCAGCAGTGAAGCAGAGTCGACAGGGGTAACCAAAAACATTCAGTACTTC. Amino acids: CASSEAESTGVTKNIQYF.

Note on this clonotype: The limits of the CDR3 on the DNA are not certain, so only TCRdb's listed CDR3 is given. The V gene is TRBV30, the J gene TRBJ1-2. The CDR3 contains 15 residues when both ends are counted. CDR1 and CDR2 (germline): GTSNPN, SVGIG (reference sequence). CDR3 protein: CACPGNSGVLYGCTF.

This clonotype was seen ten or more times. The chain joins TRBV5-5 to TRBJ2-1; D is unresolved. Germline V gives CDR1 SGHKS, CDR2 YYEKEE (reference sequence). There are 14 residues in the CDR3. The V gene lost 4 bases and the J gene lost 1 base, with 9 bases spanning the gap. CDR3 sequence: CASSVTTSYNEQFF. CDR3 in DNA: TGTGCCAGCAGCGTTACAACTTCCTACAATGAGCAGTTCTTC.

This clonotype came up a few times. The chain is built from TRBV10-2 and TRBJ2-3; D call uncertain. Germline CDR1 is WSHSY and CDR2 is SAAADI. V lost 4 bases and J lost 0, with 14 bases in between. The CDR3 is 16 residues long. CDR3 in DNA: TGCGCCAGCAGTGTGAGCAACAAGACTAGCACAGATACGCAGTATTTT. It specifies CASSVSNKTSTDTQYF.

The chain is built from TRBV13 and TRBJ2-7; D perhaps matches TRBD2 (7 bases). CDR3 length: 19 residues. The ends were cut back, 6 bases at V and 0 bases at J, with 27 bases in the middle. CDR1 is PRHDT, CDR2 FYEKMQ, per germline (reference sequence). The CDR3 DNA sequence: TGTGCCAGCAGTCCGATTCGGGGGGCGCGGGCTGGGAGCTCCTACGAGCAGTACTTC. Amino acid sequence: CASSPIRGARAGSSYEQYF.

Points on this clonotype: The conserved final phenylalanine or tryptophan is absent from the CDR3, which likely points to a read error. This chain joins TRBV19 and TRBJ2-7, with D unclear. The germline V and J ends were trimmed by 0 bases and 3 bases, with 15 bases remaining between them. CDR1 and CDR2 (germline): LNHDA, SQIVND (reference sequence). This CDR3 comprises 16 residues. In nucleotides, the CDR3 is TGTGCCAGTAGTATAGATCGCCTATTGCGAAACTACGAGCAGTACTCC. This gives the protein CASSIDRLLRNYEQYS.

Ten or more counts support this clonotype. CDR3 region: CASSLSMAWGRNTEAFF. CDR3 coding DNA: TGTGCCAGCAGTTTATCGATGGCGTGGGGGAGGAACACTGAAGCTTTCTTT. The gene calls are TRBV28 and TRBJ1-1; weak D call: TRBD1 (5 bases). This CDR3 spans 17 amino acids. V gave up 1 base and J gave up 1 base, with 16 bases separating them. The germline V gene encodes CDR1 MDHEN and CDR2 SYDVKM.

This clonotype has ten or more counts. This sequence joins TRBV28 and TRBJ2-3; 12 bases are a match to TRBD2. J was trimmed by 14 bases and V by 6 bases; bases with no gene match: 27. From germline, CDR1 is MDHEN and CDR2 SYDVKM. The CDR3 is 19 residues long. The CDR3 here is CASSHHLIETSGSFFSPYF. In DNA form, the CDR3 reads TGTGCCAGCAGCCACCACCTCATCGAGACTAGCGGGAGTTTTTTTAGTCCGTATTTT.

Many counts were recorded for this clonotype. The rearrangement links TRBV7-8 to TRBJ1-1; possible D gene TRBD1, 5 bases. This CDR3 spans 15 amino acids. V lost 1 base and J lost 3, with 12 bases in between. The germline gives CDR1 SGHVS, CDR2 FQNEAQ. The CDR3 protein is CASSLEQGGYTEAFF. CDR3 DNA sequence: TGTGCCAGCAGCTTAGAGCAGGGCGGATACACTGAAGCTTTCTTT.

This clonotype turned up a few times. The chain is built from TRBV27 and TRBJ2-1, with 13 bases matching TRBD2. The CDR3 covers 17 residues. CDR1 is MNHEY, CDR2 SMNVEV, per germline (reference sequence). V lost 5 bases and J lost 8; bases outside the gene matches: 12. CDR3 in amino acids: CASSQLGTSGIGHEQFF. For the CDR3, the DNA is TGTGCCAGCAGTCAGCTCGGGACTAGCGGGATAGGCCATGAGCAGTTCTTC.

This clonotype was picked up a small number of times. This may stem from a read error, because a much larger clone lies one nucleotide away. The J gene is TRBJ2-7, the V gene TRBV7-6; D is uncertain. Per the germline V gene, CDR1 is SGHVS and CDR2 is FNYEAQ. The V gene lost 5 bases and the J gene lost 0 bases, with 11 bases spanning the gap. The CDR3 contains 14 residues. The CDR3 sequence is CASSPTQNSYEQYF. CDR3 DNA: TGTGCCAGCAGCCCCACACAGAACTCCTACGAGCAGTACTTC.

This clonotype was seen ten or more times. This chain connects TRBV14 to TRBJ2-7; 9 bases are shared with TRBD1. The CDR3 spans 14 residues. The germline gives CDR1 SGHDN, CDR2 FVKESK. J gave up 4 bases and V 1 base, and 2 bases lay outside the gene matches. DNA for the CDR3: TGTGCCAGCAGCCAAGCCGGGACAGGGTACGAGCAGTACTTC. Its translation is CASSQAGTGYEQYF.

Note on this clonotype: Since a much larger clone is just one base distant, this may be a read error. The genes are TRBV12-3 or TRBV12-4 and TRBJ1-5; D call uncertain. V shed 5 bases and J shed 7 bases, with 21 bases lying between them. The length of the CDR3 is 16 residues. The CDR3 nucleotides are TGTGCCAGCAGTCCCGGACTGACAAGGCCAAACCAGCCCCAGCATTTT. Encoded protein: CASSPGLTRPNQPQHF.

As to this clonotype: A read error is possible here, since a much larger clone lies one base away. V and J are TRBV28 and TRBJ1-2; 7 bases line up with TRBD1. The CDR3 consists of 14 residues. Germline V CDR1 and CDR2: MDHEN, SYDVKM. CDR3: CASSLRQGTYGHTF. The CDR3 DNA is TGTGCCAGCAGTCTCAGACAGGGAACCTATGGCCACACCTTC.